The T cell receptor beta chain under discussion was sequenced for a study of CD8 T cells in Susac syndrome. The overall study: Within the sequenced Susac syndrome patient group, five or six exhibited active disease and roughly 8 were in remission.

RNA was extracted with the RNeasy kit, and a quantity of roughly 0.5 to 1 ug was reverse transcribed using random hexamers. TCR beta CDR3 was amplified by immunoSEQ multiplex PCR. This amplification extended across 54 Vbeta and 13 Jbeta segments. MiXCR, applied by TCRdb to the immunoSEQ multiplex PCR reads, yields one record per CDR3 protein. The top ten clones hold around 0.1% of a sample with 240,000 or so distinct CDR3 sequences, roughly 95% of them seen once. The trim removed 6 bases at V and 4 bases at J, leaving 5 bases unmatched. This CDR3 is 13 amino acids long. Germline V gene data show CDR1 as KGHSH and CDR2 as LQKENI.

The specimen sequenced was CD4+ T cells from PBMCs. This TCR came from a human donor with Susac syndrome. The rearrangement links TRBV18 to TRBJ1-1; TRBD1 matches 7 bases. The CDR3 loop is CASSSQGGTEAFF. CDR3 nucleotide sequence: TGTGCCAGCTCGTCTCAGGGGGGCACTGAAGCTTTCTTT.